Each of the 4 T cell receptor beta chains below was sequenced from the same sample in a study of T cell changes during pregnancy in multiple sclerosis. Assay: immunoSEQ multiplex PCR; the TCRdb copy retains only in-frame clones and omits some. Here the sample spans fewer than 85,000 clones, 80% to 95% being singletons. Sequences were derived from peripheral blood, sampled in the third trimester of pregnancy. Receptors were obtained from a female donor in good health, enrolled as a control in a pregnancy study.

The chain carries TRBV7-2 and TRBJ2-3, with TRBD1 matching 8 bases. With 2 bases clipped from V and 5 bases from J, the junction kept 6 bases outside the gene matches. The germline gives CDR1 SGHTA, CDR2 FQGNSA. The CDR3 has 15 amino acids. This chain's CDR3 is CASSLSQGALDTQYF. The CDR3 DNA is TGTGCCAGCAGCTTAAGTCAGGGGGCACTAGATACGCAGTATTTT.

This sequence joins TRBV28 and TRBJ2-5, with D unresolved. The germline gives CDR1 MDHEN, CDR2 SYDVKM. The CDR3 spans 12 residues. V shed 6 bases and J shed 5 bases, with 10 bases lying between them. As DNA, the CDR3 is TGTGCCAGCAGCATCCCCGGGGAGACCCAGTACTTC. Its protein is CASSIPGETQYF.

The V call is TRBV9, the J call TRBJ2-5, with 9 bases fitting TRBD2. CDR3 size: 17 residues. CDR1 and CDR2 (germline): SGDLS, YYNGEE. The trim removed 0 bases at V and 5 bases at J, leaving 11 bases unmatched. The CDR3 loop reads CASSVESSGDPRETQYF. For the CDR3, the DNA is TGTGCCAGCAGCGTAGAGTCTAGCGGGGACCCCCGGGAGACCCAGTACTTC.

The chain links TRBV4-1 to TRBJ2-3; 9 bases map to TRBD2. After removal of 4 bases from V and 3 bases from J, the junction contained 5 bases not matched to a gene. The germline V gene encodes CDR1 MGHRA and CDR2 YSYEKL. This CDR3 region has 15 residues. The CDR3 region has the DNA TGCGCCAGCAGCCGACAGGGACTAGCTACAGATACGCAGTATTTT. This encodes CASSRQGLATDTQYF.